Listed here are 14 T cell receptor beta chains from one sample, sequenced in a study of blood T cells in healthy people across ages. A second about 6 to 11 cycle PCR used barcoded and J-beta primers. TCRdb fed the 5' RACE reads into MiXCR, producing one record per CDR3 protein. Of under 2,000,000 distinct CDR3 sequences in the sample, 49% were seen once. Sequencing input: blood. The receptors come from a woman in her 40s in good health.

This clonotype was detected only a few times. J is TRBJ1-2 and V is TRBV12-3 or TRBV12-4; 7 nucleotides agree with TRBD1. J lost 1 base, V lost 6 bases, and 5 bases had no gene match. This CDR3 is built from 14 residues. CDR3 nucleotide sequence: TGTGCCAGCAGCATGGACAGGAATAACTATGGCTACACCTTC. Translating gives CASSMDRNNYGYTF.

This clonotype was detected only a few times. This chain links TRBV5-1 with TRBJ2-1, with TRBD2 as a possible D gene (6 bases). V was pared by 6 bases and J by 0 bases, with 10 bases between. The germline V gene encodes CDR1 SGHRS and CDR2 YFSETQ. The CDR3 is 14 amino acids. The CDR3 bases are TGCGCCAGCAAGGAGGGGCTCTCCTACAATGAGCAGTTCTTC. Protein: CASKEGLSYNEQFF.

The chain couples TRBV28 to TRBJ2-3; a possible D gene is TRBD1 (5 bases). From germline, CDR1 is MDHEN and CDR2 SYDVKM. Between the trimmed V and J ends, which lost 3 bases and 2 bases, there was a span of 12 bases. The CDR3 has 15 amino acids. CDR3 region: CASSFGPDTTDTQYF. DNA of the CDR3: TGTGCCAGCAGTTTTGGCCCGGACACCACAGATACGCAGTATTTT.

The chain couples TRBV12-3 or TRBV12-4 to TRBJ2-4; D is perhaps TRBD1 (6 bases). The CDR3 is made up of 16 amino acids. Trimming removed 6 bases from V and 4 bases from J, with 19 bases in between. The CDR3 sequence is CASSHRPGTTKNIQYF. The CDR3 DNA is TGTGCCAGCAGCCATCGGCCGGGGACAACGAAAAACATTCAGTACTTC.

The chain couples TRBV10-3 to TRBJ2-5, with TRBD2 matching 11 bases. The V gene's germline CDR1 is ENHRY and CDR2 SYGVKD. The CDR3 totals 17 residues. V trimming: 1 base; J trimming: 1 base; junction bases outside the gene matches: 5. CDR3 sequence reads: CAISELETSGIQETQYF. The CDR3 DNA is TGTGCCATCAGTGAGTTGGAGACTAGCGGGATCCAAGAGACCCAGTACTTC.

This chain joins TRBV6-2 or TRBV6-3 and TRBJ2-6; D may be TRBD1 (6 bases). V shed 6 bases and J shed 0 bases, with 18 bases lying between them. This CDR3 contains 18 residues. Germline values: CDR1 MNHEY, CDR2 SVGEGT. CDR3 amino acids: CASSLQGPWPSGANVLTF. CDR3 coding DNA: TGTGCCAGCAGCCTTCAGGGGCCTTGGCCCTCTGGGGCCAACGTCCTGACTTTC.

V gene TRBV20-1 combines with J gene TRBJ1-2; the D gene is possibly TRBD1 (6 bases). This CDR3 spans 16 amino acids. Deletions cut 6 bases from V and 0 bases from J, with 20 bases between. Germline loops: CDR1 DFQATT, CDR2 SNEGSKA (reference sequence). CDR3 sequence: CSAKSGYRVTNYGYTF. In nucleotides, the CDR3 is TGCAGTGCGAAGAGCGGGTACAGGGTAACTAACTATGGCTACACCTTC.

A few counts support this clonotype. CDR3 protein: CASGEELRTQYF. CDR3 coding DNA: TGTGCCAGCGGAGAGGAGCTACGCACGCAGTATTTT. J is TRBJ2-3 and V is TRBV12-3 or TRBV12-4, with no clear D. There are 12 residues in the CDR3. V gave up 8 bases and J gave up 9 bases, with 15 bases separating them.

A word on this clonotype: A read error may explain this, as a much larger clone is one base away. The V call is TRBV3-1, the J call TRBJ2-4; the D gene is possibly TRBD1 (6 bases). The J call may be wrong; the DNA end is better matched by TRBJ2-7. Germline V CDR1 and CDR2: LGHDT, YNNKEL (reference sequence). This CDR3 comprises 15 residues. This CDR3 reads CASSQVPGQFYEQYF. In nucleotides, the CDR3 is TGTGCCAGCAGCCAAGTTCCTGGACAGTTCTACGAGCAGTACTTC.

This clonotype was detected only a few times. The rearrangement joins TRBV5-4 to TRBJ2-1; a weak D match, TRBD2 (5 bases). Looked up from germline, CDR1 is SGHNT and CDR2 is YYREEE (reference sequence). V lost 4 bases and J lost 7, with 12 bases in between. The CDR3 length is 13 residues. CDR3 coding DNA: TGTGCCAGCAGCCCCAGCGGAGCAAATGAGCAGTTCTTC. This codes for CASSPSGANEQFF.

This clonotype was recorded a few times. This chain uses TRBV5-6 with TRBJ2-3; D uncertain. The germline V and J ends were trimmed by 3 bases and 4 bases, with 21 bases remaining between them. The CDR3 extends over 17 amino acids. Germline values: CDR1 SGHDT, CDR2 YYEEEE. The CDR3 sequence is CASSSTGLFYEADTQYF. The CDR3, as DNA: TGTGCCAGCAGCTCGACCGGGCTCTTCTACGAAGCAGATACGCAGTATTTT. The full variable domain, rest sourced from reference TRBV5-6 and TRBJ2-3, is DAGVTQSPTHLIKTRGQQVTLRCSPKSGHDTVSWYQQALGQGPQFIFQYYEEEERQRGNFPDRFSGHQFPNYSSELNVNALLLGDSALYLCASSSTGLFYEADTQYFGPGTRLTVL.

The V gene is TRBV19, the J gene TRBJ2-1; 7 positions agree with TRBD1. V was pared by 3 bases and J by 9 bases, with 8 bases of the junction left unmatched. The germline V gene has CDR1 LNHDA and CDR2 SQIVND (reference sequence). The CDR3 has 14 residues. As DNA, the CDR3 is TGTGCCAGTAGTATCGAACGGACAGGACCTGAGCAGTTCTTC. It codes for CASSIERTGPEQFF.

The gene calls are TRBV7-2 and TRBJ1-2, with a possible D match to TRBD1 (5 bases). This CDR3 comprises 13 residues. Trimming took off 6 bases at V and 8 bases at J, with 16 bases between the two ends. Germline V gives CDR1 SGHTA, CDR2 FQGNSA. Written as DNA, the CDR3 is TGTGCCAGCAGTCCCGTCACCCAGGGCGGCTACACCTTC. It translates to CASSPVTQGGYTF.

This clonotype appeared a few times. The chain links TRBV7-9 to TRBJ2-7, with 7 positions matching TRBD1. Germline-derived CDR1 and CDR2 are SEHNR and FQNEAQ (reference sequence). Losses at the gene ends were 4 bases for V and 0 bases for J; bases not matched to a gene: 6. The CDR3 loop spans 15 amino acids. CDR3 loop: CASSSGTVLSYEQYF. The CDR3, as DNA: TGTGCCAGCAGCTCCGGGACAGTACTCTCCTACGAGCAGTACTTC.